The 21 T cell receptor beta chains in this list originate from one sample, sequenced in a study of blood T cell repertoires in COVID-19. Sequencing used immunoSEQ multiplex PCR; TCRdb keeps in-frame clones, though not all of them. The top ten hold under 6.5% of the sample, which has about 200,000 clones, about 80% seen once. Sample: PBMCs or T cells enriched from blood (not recorded which). The receptors stem from a woman aged 55-69 years with acute COVID-19.

V and J are TRBV15 and TRBJ2-7; 12 bases line up with TRBD2. In germline, CDR1 is LNHNV, CDR2 YYDKDF (reference sequence). The CDR3 totals 15 residues. Trimming removed 0 bases from V and 5 bases from J; junction bases left unmatched: 2. In DNA, the CDR3 is TGTGCCACCAGCAGAGAGACTAGCGGGAGTAACGAGCAGTACTTC. Translation: CATSRETSGSNEQYF.

The V gene is TRBV3-1 (or the pseudogene TRBV3-2), the J gene TRBJ1-2; weak D call: TRBD1 (6 bases). Per the germline V gene, CDR1 is LGHDT and CDR2 is YNNKEL (reference sequence). With 0 bases removed from V and 8 bases from J, the gap between germline ends came to 13 bases. The CDR3 totals 14 residues. CDR3 DNA: TGTGCCAGCAGCCAAGAAAACAGGGTCCACGGCTACACCTTC. Translating gives CASSQENRVHGYTF.

The chain has TRBV7-2 and TRBJ1-5, with D tentatively TRBD1 (5 bases). Trimming left V 4 bases short and J 6 bases short, with 10 bases between. The CDR3 has 13 residues. Germline V lookup: CDR1 SGHTA, CDR2 FQGNSA. CDR3 in amino acids: CASSSYQGQPQHF. Here the CDR3 DNA reads TGTGCCAGCAGCTCCTACCAGGGTCAGCCCCAGCATTTT.

This clone was observed once. The chain uses TRBV19 and TRBJ1-1; D perhaps matches TRBD1 (6 bases). CDR1 and CDR2 from the germline V gene are LNHDA and SQIVND (reference sequence). The CDR3 is made up of 18 amino acids. The V and J ends lost 6 bases and 3 bases respectively, with 26 bases between them. CDR3 DNA: TGTGCCAGTAGGCTCCCGACAGGCTTCGGCCAGCGAGACACTGAAGCTTTCTTT. Its translation: CASRLPTGFGQRDTEAFF.

The genes are TRBV28 and TRBJ1-2, with D uncertain. Germline V gene sequence: CDR1 MDHEN, CDR2 SYDVKM. V was trimmed by 4 bases and J by 4 bases, leaving 19 bases between them. This CDR3 contains 16 residues. The CDR3 DNA reads TGTGCCAGCAGTTCATACCATAAAGACAACCGCTATGGCTACACCTTC. This sequence encodes CASSSYHKDNRYGYTF.

Comment on this clone: Other DNA sequences in the sample encode the same CDR3. V usage is TRBV5-4 and J usage is TRBJ1-6; a possible D gene is TRBD1 (6 bases). Germline loops: CDR1 SGHNT, CDR2 YYREEE (reference sequence). Trimming removed 3 bases at V and 7 bases at J, with 11 bases between. This CDR3 region has 14 residues. The CDR3 bases are TGTGCCAGCAGCTCATGGACAGAGAATTCACCCCTCCACTTT. Its protein is CASSSWTENSPLHF.

Only one count was recorded for this clone. This chain connects TRBV14 to TRBJ2-3; no firm D call. The germline V gene encodes CDR1 SGHDN and CDR2 FVKESK. The CDR3 totals 13 residues. The ends were cut back, 1 base at V and 4 bases at J, with 6 bases in the middle. CDR3 sequence: CASSQVFPDTQYF. For the CDR3, the DNA is TGTGCCAGCAGCCAAGTCTTCCCAGATACGCAGTATTTT.

CDR3: CASSPQPGLRHEKLFF. The CDR3 DNA reads TGTGCCAGCAGCCCCCAGCCGGGACTGAGGCATGAAAAACTGTTTTTT. The J gene is TRBJ1-4, the V gene TRBV7-2; tentative D call: TRBD1 (5 bases). Per the germline V gene, CDR1 is SGHTA and CDR2 is FQGNSA. The V gene lost 5 bases and the J gene lost 6 bases, with 19 bases spanning the gap. The CDR3 length is 16 residues.

CDR3 amino acids: CASSTGVYNEQFF. Here the CDR3 DNA reads TGTGCCAGCAGCACGGGTGTGTACAATGAGCAGTTCTTC. The gene calls are TRBV25-1 and TRBJ2-1; no clear D. Germline V gene sequence: CDR1 MGHDK, CDR2 SYGVNS. V lost 6 bases to trimming and J lost 4 bases, with 10 bases between them. CDR3 length equals 13 residues.

The chain links TRBV19 to TRBJ1-5; 11 bases map to TRBD1. Germline V gene sequence: CDR1 LNHDA, CDR2 SQIVND (reference sequence). After removal of 5 bases from V and 4 bases from J, the junction contained 1 base not matched to a gene. The CDR3 consists of 14 residues. The CDR3 loop reads CASSGQGANQPQHF. The CDR3 nucleotides read TGTGCCAGTAGTGGACAGGGGGCAAATCAGCCCCAGCATTTT.

A single count supports this clone. The chain combines TRBV3-1 (or the pseudogene TRBV3-2) with TRBJ1-3; no clear D gene. The CDR3 is made up of 14 amino acids. CDR1 and CDR2 (germline): LGHDT, YNNKEL (reference sequence). The germline V and J ends were trimmed by 3 bases and 0 bases, with 6 bases remaining between them. The CDR3 coding sequence is TGTGCCAGCAGCCAGTCTTTCTCTGGAAACACCATATATTTT. Translation: CASSQSFSGNTIYF.

V is TRBV7-9 and J is TRBJ1-2, with D uncertain. This CDR3 comprises 13 residues. V was clipped by 4 bases and J by 7 bases, with 13 bases between them. Germline V gene sequence: CDR1 SEHNR, CDR2 FQNEAQ (reference sequence). CDR3 in DNA: TGTGCCAGCAGCTCCGGTGCGGGCGGTGGCTACACCTTC. Translating gives CASSSGAGGGYTF.

Written as DNA, the CDR3 is TGTGCCAGTAGGGGGGCTGACTATAATTCACCCCTCCACTTT. Translating gives CASRGADYNSPLHF. The rearrangement joins TRBV19 to TRBJ1-6, with D possibly matching TRBD1 (6 bases). The CDR3 consists of 14 residues. Between the trimmed V and J ends, which lost 6 bases and 3 bases, there was a span of 9 bases. Germline CDR1 and CDR2: LNHDA and SQIVND (reference sequence).

The chain combines TRBV18 with TRBJ1-3; no clear D. Germline loops: CDR1 KGHSH, CDR2 LQKENI. Trimming left V 6 bases short and J 1 base short, with 16 bases between. The CDR3 consists of 16 residues. CDR3 sequence reads: CASSSSTSRSGNTIYF. The CDR3 DNA reads as TGTGCCAGCTCCTCGTCCACCTCGAGGTCTGGAAACACCATATATTTT.

The V gene is TRBV9, the J gene TRBJ1-1; tentatively, D is TRBD1 (5 bases). Trimming took 3 bases from V and 1 from J, leaving 7 bases between them. The CDR3 consists of 13 residues. Looked up from germline, CDR1 is SGDLS and CDR2 is YYNGEE. CDR3 sequence reads: CASSATGNTEAFF. CDR3 coding DNA: TGTGCCAGCAGCGCTACAGGGAACACTGAAGCTTTCTTT.

This chain connects TRBV7-2 to TRBJ2-2, with a possible D match to TRBD2 (6 bases). CDR3 size: 17 residues. Per the germline V gene, CDR1 is SGHTA and CDR2 is FQGNSA. V was shortened by 5 bases and J by 6 bases, with 22 bases between the two germline ends. CDR3 DNA: TGTGCCAGCAGCCGGGTGGGAGGACACACGGACTCCGGGGAGCTGTTTTTT. This gives the protein CASSRVGGHTDSGELFF.

The CDR3 is CASSLLAGGYEQYF. CDR3 in DNA: TGTGCCAGCAGTTTATTGGCGGGAGGGTACGAGCAGTACTTC. V gene TRBV27 combines with J gene TRBJ2-7, with 9 bases aligning to TRBD2. The CDR3 has 14 residues. With 1 base clipped from V and 4 bases from J, the junction kept 2 bases outside the gene matches. Germline CDR1 and CDR2: MNHEY and SMNVEV (reference sequence).

The chain has TRBV5-1 and TRBJ2-6; D unresolved. Trimming removed 2 bases at V and 2 bases at J, with 8 bases between. Germline lookup yields CDR1 SGHRS and CDR2 YFSETQ. CDR3 length: 15 residues. The CDR3 nucleotides are TGCGCCAGCAGCTTCTCTGTAGCTGGGGCCAACGTCCTGACTTTC. This sequence encodes CASSFSVAGANVLTF.

This clone has only one observation. The V call is TRBV6-5, the J call TRBJ2-1; no clear D. The germline V gene has CDR1 MNHEY and CDR2 SVGAGI. This CDR3 contains 12 residues. V lost 5 bases, J lost 9 bases, and 11 bases lay in between. CDR3 DNA sequence: TGTGCCAGCAGTCCCCTAGTTGGTGAGCAGTTCTTC. Its translation: CASSPLVGEQFF.

There are a few counts of this clone. The genes are TRBV29-1 and TRBJ1-1, with 8 positions matching TRBD1. Germline CDR1 and CDR2: SQVTM and ANQGSEA. V trimming: 7 bases; J trimming: 4 bases; junction bases outside the gene matches: 11. The length of the CDR3 is 14 residues. DNA of the CDR3: TGCAGCGCCAAAGCCCCTGACAGGGGCACTGAAGCTTTCTTT. Residues: CSAKAPDRGTEAFF.

This chain joins TRBV12-3 or TRBV12-4 and TRBJ2-2; D remains ambiguous. The CDR3 totals 12 residues. Trimming shortened V by 4 bases and J by 6 bases, and 6 bases separated the two germline ends. The CDR3 sequence is CASSSRAGELFF. In DNA form, the CDR3 reads TGTGCCAGCAGTTCACGGGCCGGGGAGCTGTTTTTT.